The text below deals with one T cell receptor (beta chain). Its antigen is as yet unknown. Trimming cost V 1 base and J 4 bases; bases outside gene matches: 5. Per the germline V gene, CDR1 is DFQATT and CDR2 is SNEGSKA (reference sequence). This CDR3 is 14 amino acids long. These data come from a study of T cell repertoires in cytomegalovirus infection. Broader study findings: The response measured ex vivo was dominated by TCR beta clonotypes (HLA-C-restricted and CMV-specific).

In TCRdb, the reads were re-called with MiXCR into one record per CDR3 protein. In the table there are around 440,000 distinct CDR3 sequences, 10% to 12% of which are singletons. The receptor was derived from a human donor in good health (CMV status not recorded). Some clones in this sample may be carry-over from other donors' samples. The chain recombines TRBV20-1 with TRBJ1-2; 8 bases are a match to TRBD1. Sequencing was carried out using PBMCs. The CDR3 DNA is TGCAGTGCTAGAGGGACAGGGATTGCCTATGGCTACACCTTC. It specifies CSARGTGIAYGYTF.